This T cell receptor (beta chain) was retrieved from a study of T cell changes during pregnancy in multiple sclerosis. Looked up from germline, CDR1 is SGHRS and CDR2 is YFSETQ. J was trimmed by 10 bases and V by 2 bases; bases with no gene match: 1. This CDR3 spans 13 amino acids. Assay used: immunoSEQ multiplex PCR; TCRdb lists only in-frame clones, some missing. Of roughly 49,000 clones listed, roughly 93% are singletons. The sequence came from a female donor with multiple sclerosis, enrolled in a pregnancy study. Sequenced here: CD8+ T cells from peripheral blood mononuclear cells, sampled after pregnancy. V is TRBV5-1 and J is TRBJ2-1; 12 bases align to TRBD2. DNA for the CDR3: TGCGCCAGCAGCTTCGGGACTAGCGGGGAGCAGTTCTTC. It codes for CASSFGTSGEQFF.